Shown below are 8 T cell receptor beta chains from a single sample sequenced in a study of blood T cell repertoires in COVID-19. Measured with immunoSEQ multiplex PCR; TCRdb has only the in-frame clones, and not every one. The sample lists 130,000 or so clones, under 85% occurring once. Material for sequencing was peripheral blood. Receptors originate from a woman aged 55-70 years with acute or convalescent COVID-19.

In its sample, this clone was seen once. CDR3 nucleotide sequence: TGTGCCAGCAGTGAAGGCAGGGGAACTCCCTGGACAGATACGCAGTATTTT. As protein: CASSEGRGTPWTDTQYF. J is TRBJ2-3 and V is TRBV2, with D possibly matching TRBD1 (6 bases). Germline CDR1 and CDR2: SNHLY and FYNNEI. The CDR3 is 17 residues long. V was pared by 1 base and J by 3 bases, with 17 bases between.

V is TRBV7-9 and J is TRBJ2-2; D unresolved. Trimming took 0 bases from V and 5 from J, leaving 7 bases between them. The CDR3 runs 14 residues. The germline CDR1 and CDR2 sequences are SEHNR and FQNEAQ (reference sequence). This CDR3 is CASSLAATTGELFF. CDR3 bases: TGTGCCAGCAGCTTAGCGGCCACGACCGGGGAGCTGTTTTTT.

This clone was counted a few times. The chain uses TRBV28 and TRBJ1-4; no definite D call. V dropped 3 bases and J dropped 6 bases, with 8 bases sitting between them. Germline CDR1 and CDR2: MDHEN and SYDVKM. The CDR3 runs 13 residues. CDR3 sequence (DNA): TGTGCCAGCAGTTTGGCCCAGGATGAAAAACTGTTTTTT. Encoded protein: CASSLAQDEKLFF.

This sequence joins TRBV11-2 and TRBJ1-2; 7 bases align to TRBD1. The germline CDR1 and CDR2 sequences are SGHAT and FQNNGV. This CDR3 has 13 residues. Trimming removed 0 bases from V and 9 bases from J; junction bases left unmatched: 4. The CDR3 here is CASSLDRTGRYTF. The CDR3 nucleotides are TGTGCCAGCAGCTTAGACAGGACAGGCCGCTACACCTTC.

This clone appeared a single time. CDR3 region: CASSQEIIKGGTNYGYTF. CDR3 nucleotides: TGTGCCAGCAGCCAAGAGATTATAAAAGGGGGAACTAACTATGGCTACACCTTC. V and J are TRBV3-1 (or the pseudogene TRBV3-2) and TRBJ1-2; TRBD1 is a possible D gene (6 bases). V dropped 0 bases and J dropped 0 bases, with 17 bases sitting between them. The CDR3 sequence is 18 residues long. The germline CDR1 and CDR2 sequences are LGHDT and YNNKEL (reference sequence).

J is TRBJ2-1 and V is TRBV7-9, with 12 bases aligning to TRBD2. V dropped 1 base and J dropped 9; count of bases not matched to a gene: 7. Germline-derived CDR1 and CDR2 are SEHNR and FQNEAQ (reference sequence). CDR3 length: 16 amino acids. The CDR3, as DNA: TGTGCCAGCAGCTTAGGGACTAGCGGGGCCTACGGTGAGCAGTTCTTC. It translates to CASSLGTSGAYGEQFF.

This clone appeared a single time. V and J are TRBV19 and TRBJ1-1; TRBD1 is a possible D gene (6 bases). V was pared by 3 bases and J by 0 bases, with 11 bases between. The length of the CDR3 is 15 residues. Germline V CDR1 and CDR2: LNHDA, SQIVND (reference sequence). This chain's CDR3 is CASSMQGYVNTEAFF. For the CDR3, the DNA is TGTGCCAGTAGTATGCAGGGGTACGTGAACACTGAAGCTTTCTTT.

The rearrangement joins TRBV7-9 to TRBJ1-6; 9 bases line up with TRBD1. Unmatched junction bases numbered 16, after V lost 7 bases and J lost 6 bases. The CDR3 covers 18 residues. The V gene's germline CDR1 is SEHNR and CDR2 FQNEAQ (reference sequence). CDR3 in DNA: TGTGCCAGCACCTCCACAGGGGGCTCCAGGTCCCCTAATTCACCCCTCCACTTT. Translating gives CASTSTGGSRSPNSPLHF.